Each of the 5 T cell receptor beta chains below was sequenced from the same sample in a study of cytomegalovirus exposure and HLA in healthy donors. The PCR ran on 60 Vbeta and 13 Jbeta primers. Here immunoSEQ multiplex PCR was the method, and the copy in TCRdb shows in-frame clones only, minus some. Here the sample spans around 170,000 clones, roughly 84% being singletons. Sequenced material: PBMCs. Receptor source: a boy aged 2-15 years in good health and CMV-seronegative.

The V gene is TRBV9, the J gene TRBJ2-5; 10 positions agree with TRBD2. Germline V lookup: CDR1 SGDLS, CDR2 YYNGEE. The CDR3 has 16 amino acids. J gave up 2 bases and V 0 bases, and 4 bases lay outside the gene matches. The CDR3 loop reads CASSVASSGSQETQYF. The DNA of the CDR3 is TGTGCCAGCAGCGTAGCGTCTAGCGGGAGTCAAGAGACCCAGTACTTC.

J is TRBJ1-1 and V is TRBV6-5; D may be TRBD1 (5 bases). Germline assignment: CDR1 MNHEY and CDR2 SVGAGI. The CDR3 totals 12 residues. The ends were cut back, 2 bases at V and 8 bases at J, with 9 bases in the middle. CDR3 DNA: TGTGCCAGCAGTTACGGGGGGAGGGAAGCTTTCTTT. Amino acids: CASSYGGREAFF.

The chain couples TRBV5-1 to TRBJ2-7, with 10 bases lining up with TRBD2. Germline CDR1 reads SGHRS; CDR2 reads YFSETQ. There are 14 residues in the CDR3. Trimming at V came to 5 bases and at J to 4 bases, leaving 6 bases not matched to a gene. As DNA, the CDR3 is TGCGCCAGCAGAATCGGGACTAGCGTGTACGAGCAGTACTTC. The encoded protein is CASRIGTSVYEQYF.

Details on this clone: This same CDR3 is encoded by further DNA sequences in the sample. The chain joins TRBV5-1 to TRBJ2-1; 7 nucleotides agree with TRBD1. The V segment lost 3 bases and the J segment 0 bases; nucleotides outside the gene matches: 3. Germline-derived CDR1 and CDR2 are SGHRS and YFSETQ. The CDR3 contains 15 residues. The CDR3 nucleotides are TGCGCCAGCAGCTCTCGACAGGGCTCCTACAATGAGCAGTTCTTC. Encoded protein: CASSSRQGSYNEQFF.

The chain is built from TRBV9 and TRBJ1-5; 7 bases agree with TRBD1. Germline values: CDR1 SGDLS, CDR2 YYNGEE. The CDR3 spans 15 residues. The V and J ends lost 3 bases and 6 bases, in that order; junction bases with no gene match: 9. CDR3 nucleotide sequence: TGTGCCAGCAGCGCTCACCAGGGGGGTGGTCAGCCCCAGCATTTT. Protein: CASSAHQGGGQPQHF.